This entry lists 8 T cell receptor beta chains sequenced from one sample in a study of OX40 agonist ivuxolimab in advanced cancers. TCRdb keeps only in-frame clones here, not all; method: immunoSEQ multiplex PCR. The table records about 50,000 clones, more than 70% of them present only once. Sequencing was performed on CD4+ or CD8+ T cells sorted from blood, taken in a trial of the OX40 agonist ivuxolimab. The receptors originated from an adult with an advanced solid tumor such as melanoma, head and neck, liver or kidney cancer.

The J gene is TRBJ2-4, the V gene TRBV19; the match to TRBD1 covers 7 bases. V lost 3 bases, J lost 7 bases, and 6 bases stayed unmatched. This CDR3 has 14 amino acids. CDR1 is LNHDA and CDR2 is SQIVND in the germline V gene (reference sequence). The CDR3 spells CASSMAGGPNIQYF. CDR3 nucleotide sequence: TGTGCCAGTAGTATGGCAGGGGGTCCGAACATTCAGTACTTC.

The count of this clone is one. J is TRBJ1-1 and V is TRBV27, with D tentatively TRBD1 (6 bases). Looked up from germline, CDR1 is MNHEY and CDR2 is SMNVEV (reference sequence). The CDR3 has 14 amino acids. The ends were cut back, 8 bases at V and 3 bases at J, with 16 bases in the middle. CDR3 coding DNA: TGTGCCAGCGGGGAATCCACAGGGTACACTGAAGCTTTCTTT. Its translation is CASGESTGYTEAFF.

J is TRBJ1-2 and V is TRBV6-6; D remains ambiguous. V was pared by 2 bases and J by 6 bases, with 7 bases between. The germline CDR1 and CDR2 sequences are MNHNY and SVGAGI (reference sequence). CDR3 length equals 12 residues. This CDR3 is CASSYANDGYTF. Here the CDR3 DNA reads TGTGCCAGCAGTTACGCCAACGATGGCTACACCTTC.

CDR3 region: CATSREQGGDTEAFF. The CDR3 DNA reads TGTGCCACCAGCAGGGAACAGGGAGGAGACACTGAAGCTTTCTTT. The J gene is TRBJ1-1, the V gene TRBV15; D may be TRBD1 (6 bases). CDR3 length: 15 amino acids. The germline V and J ends were trimmed by 3 bases and 3 bases, with 14 bases remaining between them. Germline values: CDR1 LNHNV, CDR2 YYDKDF (reference sequence).

The CDR3: CASSLSGPHEQFF. Here the CDR3 DNA reads TGTGCCAGCAGCTTAAGCGGACCCCATGAGCAGTTCTTC. The chain links TRBV7-8 to TRBJ2-1; D is possibly TRBD2 (5 bases). CDR1 is SGHVS and CDR2 is FQNEAQ in the germline V gene. This CDR3 region has 13 residues. Trimming left V 2 bases short and J 8 bases short, with 10 bases between. Full variable domain (remainder filled in from reference TRBV7-8 and TRBJ2-1): GAGVSQSPRYKVAKRGQDVALRCDPISGHVSLFWYQQALGQGPEFLTYFQNEAQLDKSGLPSDRFFAERPEGSVSTLKIQRTQQEDSAVYLCASSLSGPHEQFFGPGTRLTVL.

The chain has TRBV4-1 and TRBJ2-5; D is uncertain. Between the trimmed V and J ends, which lost 1 base and 2 bases, there was a span of 11 bases. Germline V gives CDR1 MGHRA, CDR2 YSYEKL. The CDR3 extends over 15 amino acids. This CDR3 reads CASSQGLGFQETQYF. The CDR3 DNA reads as TGCGCCAGCAGCCAAGGCTTAGGCTTTCAAGAGACCCAGTACTTC.

The chain employs TRBV4-1 and TRBJ2-5; D is perhaps TRBD2 (5 bases). The DNA end is more similar to TRBJ2-7, so the J call may be wrong. The CDR3 spans 13 residues. Germline CDR1 is MGHRA and CDR2 is YSYEKL. In DNA form, the CDR3 reads TGCGCCAGCAGCCAAGGAGGGACCTACGAGCAGTACTTC. This codes for CASSQGGTYEQYF.

The V call is TRBV7-2, the J call TRBJ2-1; the match to TRBD2 covers 8 bases. The CDR3 spans 14 residues. Germline lookup yields CDR1 SGHTA and CDR2 FQGNSA. V lost 5 bases to trimming and J lost 4 bases; unmatched junction nucleotides: 4. The CDR3 sequence: CASSPTGGYNEQFF. The CDR3 DNA is TGTGCCAGCAGCCCTACGGGAGGGTACAATGAGCAGTTCTTC. Based on the CDR3 plus reference TRBV7-2 and TRBJ2-1, the full variable domain is GAGVSQSPSNKVTEKGKDVELRCDPISGHTALYWYRQSLGQGLEFLIYFQGNSAPDKSGLPSDRFSAERTGGSVSTLTIQRTQQEDSAVYLCASSPTGGYNEQFFGPGTRLTVL.